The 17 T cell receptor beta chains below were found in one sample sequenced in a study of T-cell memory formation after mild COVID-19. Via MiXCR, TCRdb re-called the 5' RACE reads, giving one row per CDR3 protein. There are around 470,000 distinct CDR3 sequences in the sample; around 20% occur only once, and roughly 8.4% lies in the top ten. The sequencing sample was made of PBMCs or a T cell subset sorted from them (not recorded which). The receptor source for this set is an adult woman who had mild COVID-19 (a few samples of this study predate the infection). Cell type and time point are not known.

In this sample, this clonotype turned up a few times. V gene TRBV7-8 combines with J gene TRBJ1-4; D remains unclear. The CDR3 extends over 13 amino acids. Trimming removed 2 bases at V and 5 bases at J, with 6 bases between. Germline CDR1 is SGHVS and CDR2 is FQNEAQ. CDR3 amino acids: CASSLLGNEKLFF. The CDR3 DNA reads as TGTGCCAGCAGCTTACTAGGAAATGAAAAACTGTTTTTT.

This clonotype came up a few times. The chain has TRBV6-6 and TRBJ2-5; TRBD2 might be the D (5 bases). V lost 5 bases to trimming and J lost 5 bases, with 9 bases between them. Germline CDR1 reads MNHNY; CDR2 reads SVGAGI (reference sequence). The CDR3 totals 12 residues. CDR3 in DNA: TGTGCCAGCAGTACTATAGCGGAGACCCAGTACTTC. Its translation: CASSTIAETQYF.

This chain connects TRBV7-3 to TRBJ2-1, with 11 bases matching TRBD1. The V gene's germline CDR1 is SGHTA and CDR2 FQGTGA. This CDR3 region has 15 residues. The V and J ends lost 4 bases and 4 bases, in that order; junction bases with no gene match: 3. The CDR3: CASSWTGGGYNEQFF. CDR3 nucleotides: TGTGCCAGCAGCTGGACAGGGGGCGGTTACAATGAGCAGTTCTTC.

CDR3 bases: TGTGCCAGCAGCCCCGGGACAGGGAGGGGATCCAAAAACATTCAGTACTTC. Translation: CASSPGTGRGSKNIQYF. The chain combines TRBV5-5 with TRBJ2-4; 9 bases align to TRBD1. The V gene's germline CDR1 is SGHKS and CDR2 YYEKEE (reference sequence). This CDR3 is 17 amino acids long. The trim removed 4 bases at V and 2 bases at J, leaving 10 bases unmatched.

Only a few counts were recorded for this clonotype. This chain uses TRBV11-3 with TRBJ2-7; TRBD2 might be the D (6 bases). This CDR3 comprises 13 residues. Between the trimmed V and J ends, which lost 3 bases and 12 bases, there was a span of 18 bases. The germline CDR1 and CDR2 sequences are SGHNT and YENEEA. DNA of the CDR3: TGTGCCAGCAGCTTCGAAGAACTAGCTCCGCCGTACTTC. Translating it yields CASSFEELAPPYF. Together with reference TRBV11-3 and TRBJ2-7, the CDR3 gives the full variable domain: EAGVVQSPRYKIIEKKQPVAFWCNPISGHNTLYWYLQNLGQGPELLIRYENEEAVDDSQLPKDRFSAERLKGVDSTLKIQPAELGDSAVYLCASSFEELAPPYFGPGTRLTVT.

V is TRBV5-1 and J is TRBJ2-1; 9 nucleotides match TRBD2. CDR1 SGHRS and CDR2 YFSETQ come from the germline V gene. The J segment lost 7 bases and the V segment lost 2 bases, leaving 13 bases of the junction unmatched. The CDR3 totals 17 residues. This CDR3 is CASSFQIGGRAGNEQFF. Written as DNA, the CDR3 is TGCGCCAGCAGCTTCCAGATTGGCGGGAGGGCCGGGAATGAGCAGTTCTTC. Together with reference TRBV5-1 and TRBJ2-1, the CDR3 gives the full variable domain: KAGVTQTPRYLIKTRGQQVTLSCSPISGHRSVSWYQQTPGQGLQFLFEYFSETQRNKGNFPGRFSGRQFSNSRSEMNVSTLELGDSALYLCASSFQIGGRAGNEQFFGPGTRLTVL.

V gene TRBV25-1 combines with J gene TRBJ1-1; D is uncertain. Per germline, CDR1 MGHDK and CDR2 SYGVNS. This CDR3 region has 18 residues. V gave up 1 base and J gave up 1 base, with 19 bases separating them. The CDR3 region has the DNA TGTGCCAGCAGTGAATTTGCACAGCTCCACCACCAGAACACTGAAGCTTTCTTT. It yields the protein CASSEFAQLHHQNTEAFF.

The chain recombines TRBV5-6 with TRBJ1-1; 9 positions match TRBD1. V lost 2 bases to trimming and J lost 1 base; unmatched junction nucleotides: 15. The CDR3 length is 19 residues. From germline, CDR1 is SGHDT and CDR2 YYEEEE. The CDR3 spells CASSFRYPGQGWSNTEAFF. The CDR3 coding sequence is TGTGCCAGCAGCTTCCGATACCCGGGACAGGGCTGGTCGAACACTGAAGCTTTCTTT.

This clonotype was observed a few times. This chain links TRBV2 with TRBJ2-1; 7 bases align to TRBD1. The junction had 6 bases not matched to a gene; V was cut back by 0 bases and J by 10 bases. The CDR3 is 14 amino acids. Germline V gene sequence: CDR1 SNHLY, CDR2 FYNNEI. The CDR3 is CASSEARGYREQFF. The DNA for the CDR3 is TGTGCCAGCAGTGAAGCCAGGGGGTATCGGGAGCAGTTCTTC.

In DNA, the CDR3 is TGCAGTGCTAGAAAGGGGGTAGGAAACTATGGCTACACCTTC. It yields the protein CSARKGVGNYGYTF. V gene TRBV20-1 combines with J gene TRBJ1-2; the D gene is possibly TRBD1 (6 bases). The CDR3 is 14 amino acids. CDR1 is DFQATT and CDR2 is SNEGSKA in the germline V gene (reference sequence). V shed 2 bases and J shed 2 bases, with 12 bases lying between them.

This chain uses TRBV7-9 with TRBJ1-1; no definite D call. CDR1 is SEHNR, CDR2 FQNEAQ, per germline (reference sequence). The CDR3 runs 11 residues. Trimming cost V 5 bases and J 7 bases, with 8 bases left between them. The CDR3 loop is CASSPAVEAFF. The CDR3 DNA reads TGTGCCAGCAGCCCCGCGGTTGAAGCTTTCTTT.

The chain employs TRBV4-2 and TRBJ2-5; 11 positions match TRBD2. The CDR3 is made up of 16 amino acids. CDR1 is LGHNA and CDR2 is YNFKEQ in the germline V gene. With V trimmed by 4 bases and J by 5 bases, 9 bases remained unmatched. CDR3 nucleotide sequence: TGTGCCAGCAGCCGCCTGTGGGCTAGCGGGGGGGAGACCCAGTACTTC. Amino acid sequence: CASSRLWASGGETQYF.

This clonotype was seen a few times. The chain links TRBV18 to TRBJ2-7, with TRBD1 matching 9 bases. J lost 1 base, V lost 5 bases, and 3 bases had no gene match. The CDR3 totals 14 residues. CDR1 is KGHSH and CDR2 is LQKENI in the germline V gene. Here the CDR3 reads CASSWDRDSYEQYF. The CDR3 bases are TGTGCCAGCTCATGGGACAGGGATTCCTACGAGCAGTACTTC.

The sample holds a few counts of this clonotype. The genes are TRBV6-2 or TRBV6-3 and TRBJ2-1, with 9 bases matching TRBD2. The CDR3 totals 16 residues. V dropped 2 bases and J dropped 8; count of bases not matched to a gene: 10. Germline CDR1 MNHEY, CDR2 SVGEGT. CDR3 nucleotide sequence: TGTGCCAGCAGTTACGCCCGGGGACTAGCCGGCGATGAGCAGTTCTTC. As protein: CASSYARGLAGDEQFF.

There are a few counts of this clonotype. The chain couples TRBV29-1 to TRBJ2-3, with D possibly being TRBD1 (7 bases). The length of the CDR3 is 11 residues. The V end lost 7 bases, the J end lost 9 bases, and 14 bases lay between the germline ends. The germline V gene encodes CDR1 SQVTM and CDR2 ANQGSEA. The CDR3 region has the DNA TGCAGCGGTGTCAGGGGGGAGACGCAGTATTTT. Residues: CSGVRGETQYF.

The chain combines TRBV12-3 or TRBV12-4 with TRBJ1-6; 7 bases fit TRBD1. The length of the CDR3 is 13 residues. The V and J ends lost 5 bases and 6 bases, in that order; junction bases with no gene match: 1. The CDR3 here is CASSDRANSPLHF. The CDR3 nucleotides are TGTGCCAGCAGTGACAGGGCTAATTCACCCCTCCACTTT.

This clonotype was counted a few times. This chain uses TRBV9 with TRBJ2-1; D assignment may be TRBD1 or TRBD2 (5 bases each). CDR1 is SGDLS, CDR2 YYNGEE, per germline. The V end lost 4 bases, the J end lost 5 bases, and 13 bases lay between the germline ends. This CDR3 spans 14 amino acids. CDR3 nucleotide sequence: TGTGCCAGCAGCTTCGGGACGCTAGACAATGAGCAGTTCTTC. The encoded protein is CASSFGTLDNEQFF.